This TCR beta chain derives from a study of T cell responses to AZD1222 COVID-19 vaccine. Data came from immunoSEQ multiplex PCR; TCRdb stores just in-frame clones and leaves some out. Among some 69,000 clones listed, 83% were seen once. The CDR3 consists of 18 residues. Trimming took 3 bases from V and 4 from J; bases not matched to a gene: 16. The germline CDR1 and CDR2 sequences are SEHNR and FQNEAQ (reference sequence). The source of this sequence is an adult who received the AZD1222 COVID-19 vaccine. V gene TRBV7-9 combines with J gene TRBJ2-5; 8 nucleotides agree with TRBD2. This specimen consisted of peripheral blood, obtained 28 days after the second AZD1222 dose. The CDR3 bases are TGTGCCAGCAGCTTCGGTGCGGGGGGCCTTGGTTCACGAGAGACCCAGTACTTC. Amino acid sequence: CASSFGAGGLGSRETQYF.